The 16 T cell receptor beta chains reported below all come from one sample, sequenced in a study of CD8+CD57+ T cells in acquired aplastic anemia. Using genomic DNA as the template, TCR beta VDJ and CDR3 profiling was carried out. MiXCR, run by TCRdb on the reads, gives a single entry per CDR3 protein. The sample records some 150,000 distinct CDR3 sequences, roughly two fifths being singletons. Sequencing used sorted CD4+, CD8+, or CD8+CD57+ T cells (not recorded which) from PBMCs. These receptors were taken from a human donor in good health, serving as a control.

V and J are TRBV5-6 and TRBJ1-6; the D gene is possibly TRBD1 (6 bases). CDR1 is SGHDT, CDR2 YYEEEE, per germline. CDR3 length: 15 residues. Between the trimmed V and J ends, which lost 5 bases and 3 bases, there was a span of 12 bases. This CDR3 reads CASSDRRRYNSPLHF. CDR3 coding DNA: TGTGCCAGCAGTGACAGGAGACGCTATAATTCACCCCTCCACTTT.

CDR3 DNA: TGTGCCAGCTCACCAGATATCAGGAATGAGCAGTTCTTC. It specifies CASSPDIRNEQFF. This chain links TRBV18 with TRBJ2-1; D not certain. The length of the CDR3 is 13 residues. Germline CDR1 reads KGHSH; CDR2 reads LQKENI. V lost 2 bases, J lost 7 bases, and 9 bases lay in between.

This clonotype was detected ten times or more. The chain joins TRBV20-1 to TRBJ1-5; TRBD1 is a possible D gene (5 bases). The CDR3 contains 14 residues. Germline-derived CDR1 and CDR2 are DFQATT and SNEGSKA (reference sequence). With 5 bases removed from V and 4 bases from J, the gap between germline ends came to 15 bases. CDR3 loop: CSAVPGAGNQPQHF. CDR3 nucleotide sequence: TGCAGTGCTGTCCCCGGGGCAGGGAATCAGCCCCAGCATTTT.

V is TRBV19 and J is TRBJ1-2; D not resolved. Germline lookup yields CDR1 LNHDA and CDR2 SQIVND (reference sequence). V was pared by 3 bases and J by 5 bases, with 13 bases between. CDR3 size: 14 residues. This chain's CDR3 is CASSITIQDYGYTF. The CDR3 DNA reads TGTGCCAGTAGTATTACGATCCAAGATTATGGCTACACCTTC.

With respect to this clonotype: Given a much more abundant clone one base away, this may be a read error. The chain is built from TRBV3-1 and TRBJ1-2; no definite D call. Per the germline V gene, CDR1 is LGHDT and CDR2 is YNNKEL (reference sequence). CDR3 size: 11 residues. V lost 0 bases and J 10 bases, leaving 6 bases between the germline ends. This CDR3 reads CASSQDGLYTF. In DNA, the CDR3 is TGTGCCAGCAGCCAAGATGGGCTCTACACCTTC.

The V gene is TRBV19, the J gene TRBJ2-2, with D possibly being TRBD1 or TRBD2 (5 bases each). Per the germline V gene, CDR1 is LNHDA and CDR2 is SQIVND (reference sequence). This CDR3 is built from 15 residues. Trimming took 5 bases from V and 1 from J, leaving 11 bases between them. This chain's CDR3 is CASSWGGLNTGELFF. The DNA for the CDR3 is TGTGCCAGTAGTTGGGGCGGGTTGAACACCGGGGAGCTGTTTTTT.

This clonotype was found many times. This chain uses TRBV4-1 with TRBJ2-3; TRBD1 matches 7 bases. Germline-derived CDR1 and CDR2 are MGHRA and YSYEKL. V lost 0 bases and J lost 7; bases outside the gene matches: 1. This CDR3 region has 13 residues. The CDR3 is CASSQEGGYTQYF. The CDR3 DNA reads TGCGCCAGCAGCCAAGAAGGGGGCTATACGCAGTATTTT.

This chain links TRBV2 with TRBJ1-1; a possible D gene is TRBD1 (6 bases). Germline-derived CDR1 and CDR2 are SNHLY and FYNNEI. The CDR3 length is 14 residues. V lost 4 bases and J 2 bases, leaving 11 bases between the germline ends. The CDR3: CASSVDRLNTEAFF. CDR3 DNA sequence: TGTGCCAGCAGTGTCGACAGGCTTAACACTGAAGCTTTCTTT. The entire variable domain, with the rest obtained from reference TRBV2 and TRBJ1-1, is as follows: EPEVTQTPSHQVTQMGQEVILRCVPISNHLYFYWYRQILGQKVEFLVSFYNNEISEKSEIFDDQFSVERPDGSNFTLKIRSTKLEDSAMYFCASSVDRLNTEAFFGQGTRLTVV.

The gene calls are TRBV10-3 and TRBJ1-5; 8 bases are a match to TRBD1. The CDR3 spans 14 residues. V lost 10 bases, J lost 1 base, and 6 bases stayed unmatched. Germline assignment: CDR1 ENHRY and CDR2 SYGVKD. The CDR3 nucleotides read TGTGCCACTGAGGACAGGGCCAGCAATCAGCCCCAGCATTTT. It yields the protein CATEDRASNQPQHF.

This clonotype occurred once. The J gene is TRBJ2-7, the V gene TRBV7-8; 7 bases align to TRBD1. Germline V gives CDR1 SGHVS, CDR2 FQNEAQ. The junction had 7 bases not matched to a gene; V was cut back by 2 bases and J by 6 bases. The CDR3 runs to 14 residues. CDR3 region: CASSLTDRTLEQYF. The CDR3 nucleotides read TGTGCCAGCAGCTTAACGGACAGGACCCTCGAGCAGTACTTC.

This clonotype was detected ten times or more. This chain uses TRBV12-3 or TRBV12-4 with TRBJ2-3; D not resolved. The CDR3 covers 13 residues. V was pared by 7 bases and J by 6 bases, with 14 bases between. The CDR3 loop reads CASTPSSYDTQYF. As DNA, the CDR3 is TGTGCCAGCACCCCTTCCTCGTACGATACGCAGTATTTT.

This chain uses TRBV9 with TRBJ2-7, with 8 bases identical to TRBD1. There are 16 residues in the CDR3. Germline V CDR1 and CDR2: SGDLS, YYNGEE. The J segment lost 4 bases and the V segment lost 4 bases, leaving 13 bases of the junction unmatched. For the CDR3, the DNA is TGTGCCAGCAGCCCGGTAGTTTCGCAGGGGGCATACGAGCAGTACTTC. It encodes CASSPVVSQGAYEQYF. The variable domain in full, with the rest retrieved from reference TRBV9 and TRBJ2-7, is DSGVTQTPKHLITATGQRVTLRCSPRSGDLSVYWYQQSLDQGLQFLIQYYNGEERAKGNILERFSAQQFPDLHSELNLSSLELGDSALYFCASSPVVSQGAYEQYFGPGTRLTVT.

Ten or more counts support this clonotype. The CDR3 DNA follows: TGCAGTGCCCGGAGGACTGAAGCTTTCTTT. This gives the protein CSARRTEAFF. The rearrangement joins TRBV20-1 to TRBJ1-1; no definite D call. The CDR3 has 10 amino acids. Germline V lookup: CDR1 DFQATT, CDR2 SNEGSKA (reference sequence). Trimming cost V 6 bases and J 5 bases, with 7 bases left between them.

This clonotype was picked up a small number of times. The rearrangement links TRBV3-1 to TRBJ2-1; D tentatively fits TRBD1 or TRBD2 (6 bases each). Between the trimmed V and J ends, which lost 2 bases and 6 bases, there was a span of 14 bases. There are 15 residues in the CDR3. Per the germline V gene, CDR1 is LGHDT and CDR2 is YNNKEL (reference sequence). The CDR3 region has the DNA TGTGCCAGCAGCCAAAGGGGGGTTGCCCCCAATGAGCAGTTCTTC. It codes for CASSQRGVAPNEQFF.

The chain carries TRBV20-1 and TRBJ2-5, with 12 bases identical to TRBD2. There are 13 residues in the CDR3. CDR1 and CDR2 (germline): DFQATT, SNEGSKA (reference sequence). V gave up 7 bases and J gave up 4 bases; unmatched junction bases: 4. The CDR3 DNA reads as TGCAGTGTACCGGGACTAGCGGGAGAGACCCAGTACTTC. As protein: CSVPGLAGETQYF.

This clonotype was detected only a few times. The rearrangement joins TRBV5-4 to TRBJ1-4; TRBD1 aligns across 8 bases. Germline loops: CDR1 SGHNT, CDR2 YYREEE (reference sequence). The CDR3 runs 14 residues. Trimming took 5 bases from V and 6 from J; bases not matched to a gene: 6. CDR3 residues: CASRGQGVDEKLFF. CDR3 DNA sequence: TGTGCCAGCAGAGGACAGGGCGTCGATGAAAAACTGTTTTTT.